This T cell receptor (beta chain) was sequenced in a study of blood T cell repertoires in COVID-19. About the research overall: Whether acute or convalescent, the COVID-19 samples came from the United States, Italy and Spain.

The method was immunoSEQ multiplex PCR; TCRdb's version includes in-frame clones alone and lacks a portion of them. The sample records some 110,000 clones, 81% being singletons. The CDR3 length is 15 residues. Germline V gene data show CDR1 as SEHNR and CDR2 as FQNEAQ (reference sequence). Trimming removed 5 bases from V and 4 bases from J; junction bases left unmatched: 10. The gene calls are TRBV7-9 and TRBJ1-2; 7 bases are shared with TRBD1. The receptor comes from a woman between 70 and 85 years old with acute or convalescent COVID-19. The specimen was peripheral blood. CDR3 sequence (DNA): TGTGCCAGCAGCGAAATAAGGGGGCCCGTCTATGGCTACACCTTC. This translates into CASSEIRGPVYGYTF.